The T cell receptor (beta chain) described here comes from a study of T-cell memory formation after mild COVID-19. Study observations and caveats: CD4+ contracting clones were found mainly in CM and EM, and CD8+ ones in EMRA.

The CDR3 length is 14 residues. Germline V CDR1 and CDR2: SGHNT, YYREEE (reference sequence). The V segment lost 4 bases and the J segment 10 bases; nucleotides outside the gene matches: 7. Note on this clonotype: Its cognate antigen is unknown.

TCRdb passed the 5' RACE reads through MiXCR, listing each CDR3 protein once. The sample contains about 560,000 distinct CDR3 sequences, about 20% of which appear only once. The gene calls are TRBV5-4 and TRBJ1-6; the match to TRBD1 covers 8 bases. This TCR derives from an adult woman who had mild COVID-19 (a few samples of this study predate the infection). Cell type and time point are not known. Specimen: PBMCs or a T cell subset sorted from them (not recorded which). Written as DNA, the CDR3 is TGTGCCAGCAGCACCGGGACAGGCTCCTCACCCCTCCACTTT. Encoded protein: CASSTGTGSSPLHF.